Detailed here is one T cell receptor (beta chain). The record originates from a study of technical replicates of blood from several donors. Clones were sequenced by immunoSEQ multiplex PCR, and TCRdb holds only the in-frame ones, with some missing. The sample shows roughly 59,000 clones, around 85% of them seen only once. The sequence came from a human donor in good health. Some clones in this sample may be carry-over from other donors' samples. The sample comprised PBMCs.

In DNA form, the CDR3 reads TGTGCCATCAGTGCCACAGGGGGCAGTGGTGAAAAACTGTTTTTT. Protein: CAISATGGSGEKLFF. The chain combines TRBV10-3 with TRBJ1-4; TRBD1 agrees at 9 bases. Trimming cost V 4 bases and J 7 bases; bases outside gene matches: 7. The CDR3 has 15 residues. From germline, CDR1 is ENHRY and CDR2 SYGVKD.